This T cell receptor beta chain emerged from a study of early T cells in non-severe SARS-CoV-2 infection. TCRdb independently ran MiXCR on the 5' RACE reads; one entry per CDR3 protein. This table has 57,000 or so distinct CDR3 sequences, more than 10% appearing once. Trimming pared 1 base from V and 2 bases from J, leaving 10 bases between. Germline V lookup: CDR1 SEHNR, CDR2 FQNEAQ (reference sequence). This CDR3 region has 15 residues. V is TRBV7-9 and J is TRBJ2-3; D is uncertain. The source of this sequence is an adult who was a healthcare worker with PCR-confirmed SARS-CoV-2 infection or an uninfected control (not recorded which). The donor label of this sample is uncertain. This material consisted of whole blood, taken at baseline. CDR3 amino acids: CASSLGGRDTDTQYF. CDR3 nucleotides: TGTGCCAGCAGCTTAGGCGGCCGAGACACAGATACGCAGTATTTT.